The TCR beta chain under discussion was sequenced for a study of T-cell memory formation after mild COVID-19. One entry per CDR3 protein results from TCRdb running MiXCR on the 5' RACE reads. Of 540,000 or so distinct CDR3 sequences listed, about a fifth are singletons. Sequencing was carried out using PBMCs or a T cell subset sorted from them (not recorded which). The clonotype originates from an adult woman who had mild COVID-19 (a few samples of this study predate the infection). Cell type and time point are not known.

CDR3 in amino acids: CATSDVRTGTGGNQPQHF. The CDR3 DNA is TGTGCCACCAGTGACGTACGTACCGGGACAGGAGGCAATCAGCCCCAGCATTTT. The chain joins TRBV24-1 to TRBJ1-5; 8 bases match TRBD1. The length of the CDR3 is 18 residues. J gave up 2 bases and V 4 bases, and 12 bases lay outside the gene matches. Germline lookup yields CDR1 KGHDR and CDR2 SFDVKD.